Below, 9 T cell receptor beta chains from the same sample are listed, as sequenced in a study of T cell responses to AZD1222 COVID-19 vaccine. Here immunoSEQ multiplex PCR was the method, and the copy in TCRdb shows in-frame clones only, minus some. The top ten clones hold 5.2% of a sample with over 100,000 clones, 87% of them seen once. The specimen was peripheral blood, collected on day 0 of AZD1222 vaccination. These receptors all stem from an adult in good health.

The rearrangement links TRBV2 to TRBJ2-3; 7 bases map to TRBD2. The V segment lost 7 bases and the J segment 3 bases; nucleotides outside the gene matches: 4. CDR1 is SNHLY, CDR2 FYNNEI, per germline. The CDR3 spans 13 residues. CDR3 DNA sequence: TGTGCCAGCAAGATGGGAGGGACAGATACGCAGTATTTT. Protein product: CASKMGGTDTQYF.

The J gene is TRBJ2-7, the V gene TRBV21-1; TRBD1 was called by the table and not checked on the DNA. TRBV21-1 is shown as a pseudogene. There are 15 residues in the CDR3. The CDR3 DNA reads TGTGCCAGCAGCAAATACGAACAGGGGAACCACGAGCAGTACTTC. Amino acids: CASSKYEQGNHEQYF.

The chain combines TRBV5-1 with TRBJ1-4; tentatively, D is TRBD1 (5 bases). From germline, CDR1 is SGHRS and CDR2 YFSETQ. The germline V and J ends were trimmed by 5 bases and 7 bases, with 15 bases remaining between them. This CDR3 spans 14 amino acids. CDR3 region: CASREGSLAEKLFF. DNA for the CDR3: TGCGCCAGCAGGGAGGGGTCACTTGCTGAAAAACTGTTTTTT.

For the CDR3, the DNA is TGTGCCAGCAGCTTAAGCCAGGGCAAGGGCTACACCTTC. Protein product: CASSLSQGKGYTF. The chain joins TRBV7-3 to TRBJ1-2; D perhaps matches TRBD1 (5 bases). Germline V CDR1 and CDR2: SGHTA, FQGTGA. V dropped 1 base and J dropped 8 bases, with 11 bases sitting between them. The CDR3 contains 13 residues.

This chain joins TRBV7-8 and TRBJ1-2; 9 bases match TRBD1. V dropped 5 bases and J dropped 6; count of bases not matched to a gene: 7. The CDR3 contains 14 residues. From germline, CDR1 is SGHVS and CDR2 FQNEAQ. CDR3 in DNA: TGTGCCAGCAGCGCGGGACAGGGCGAGCATGGCTACACCTTC. This codes for CASSAGQGEHGYTF.

This clone has more than one count but fewer than ten. The rearrangement joins TRBV6-5 to TRBJ1-1; D gene ambiguous. Germline CDR1 MNHEY, CDR2 SVGAGI. The CDR3 is 14 residues long. Trimming took off 0 bases at V and 1 base at J, with 6 bases between the two ends. As DNA, the CDR3 is TGTGCCAGCAGTTACTCCCCAGGGAACACTGAAGCTTTCTTT. Its translation: CASSYSPGNTEAFF.

This chain joins TRBV7-9 and TRBJ1-4; TRBD1 matches at 7 bases. Germline V gene lookup returns CDR1 SEHNR and CDR2 FQNEAQ (reference sequence). The CDR3 runs 14 residues. V lost 6 bases, J lost 8 bases, and 9 bases stayed unmatched. The CDR3: CASRKGASREKLFF. The CDR3 DNA sequence: TGTGCCAGCAGGAAGGGGGCCAGCCGCGAAAAACTGTTTTTT.

The chain uses TRBV28 and TRBJ2-7; D is perhaps TRBD1 (5 bases). Germline CDR1 and CDR2: MDHEN and SYDVKM. The CDR3 is 15 residues long. V was cut by 2 bases and J by 2 bases, with 13 bases left in between. Here the CDR3 DNA reads TGTGCCAGCAGTTTAGTTTCGCAGGGTACCTACGAGCAGTACTTC. Encoded protein: CASSLVSQGTYEQYF. The full variable domain, completed using reference TRBV28 and TRBJ2-7, is DVKVTQSSRYLVKRTGEKVFLECVQDMDHENMFWYRQDPGLGLRLIYFSYDVKMKEKGDIPEGYSVSREKKERFSLILESASTNQTSMYLCASSLVSQGTYEQYFGPGTRLTVT.

This chain connects TRBV6-2 or TRBV6-3 to TRBJ2-4; D gene ambiguous. V gave up 6 bases and J gave up 5 bases, with 17 bases separating them. The CDR3 sequence is 15 residues long. CDR1 and CDR2 (germline): MNHEY, SVGEGT. CDR3 coding DNA: TGTGCCAGCAGCCCTCGGATTGGCAGCCAAAACATTCAGTACTTC. Translation: CASSPRIGSQNIQYF.